These T cell receptor beta chains were read from a single sample in a study of T cells in narcolepsy. This table comes from immunoSEQ multiplex PCR, and its TCRdb copy is limited to in-frame clones, with some not included. The sample yields tens of thousands of clones, 55% to 80% seen once. Sample: memory (CD45RA-) CD4+ T cells from blood. Receptors were obtained from a human donor in good health. The CDR3 runs from the conserved cysteine through the conserved F or W. The D gene is left open where the match is weak. Clone size is shown for a subset of rows, as once, few, many or a class of expanded clone.

>TRBJ1-4|-|TRBV19|TRBD1
TGTGCCAGTAGACAGCGCGGGACAGATAATGAAAAACTGTTTTTT
CASRQRGTDNEKLFF
>TRBJ2-3|few|TRBV5-1|-
TGCGCCAGCAGCTTCGAGGCGGGTTACACAGATACGCAGTATTTT
CASSFEAGYTDTQYF
>TRBJ2-2|-|TRBV2|-
TGTGCCAGCAACTTGGGGGGGAACACCGGGGAGCTGTTTTTT
CASNLGGNTGELFF
>TRBJ1-4|-|TRBV6-1|-
TGTGCCAGCAGATCGGATGAAAAACTGTTTTTT
CASRSDEKLFF
>TRBJ2-7|few|TRBV10-3|TRBD2
TGTGCCATCAGTTATAGGACCGGGACTACCTACGAGCAGTACTTC
CAISYRTGTTYEQYF
>TRBJ1-1|-|TRBV6-1|-
TGTGCCAGCAGCCTAAATTTTGAAGCTTTCTTT
CASSLNFEAFF
>TRBJ2-5|few|TRBV5-3|-
TGTGCCAGAAGCTTGGCCTCGGGGGCCGAAGAGACCCAGTACTTC
CARSLASGAEETQYF
>TRBJ1-3|-|TRBV9|-
TGTGCCAGCAGCACCGGGGGGTTTTCTGGAAACACCATATATTTT
CASSTGGFSGNTIYF
>TRBJ2-1|-|TRBV30|-
TGTGCCTGGGTAAGGGGGGCCAGGGGATACAATGAGCAGTTCTTC
CAWVRGARGYNEQFF
>TRBJ2-7|-|TRBV30|TRBD1
TGTGCCTGGAGTACCGGGACAGGGGTGTACGAGCAGTACTTC
CAWSTGTGVYEQYF
>TRBJ1-3|-|TRBV30|TRBD1
TGTGCCTGGAGTAGACAGGGGAGGCCTGGAAACACCATATATTTT
CAWSRQGRPGNTIYF
>TRBJ2-2|-|TRBV6-1|-
TGTGCCAGCAGTGAACGAACGAACACCGGGGAGCTGTTTTTT
CASSERTNTGELFF
>TRBJ1-1|-|TRBV7-3|-
TGTGCCAGCAGCAGGGGAACGGTAACTGAAGCTTTCTTT
CASSRGTVTEAFF
>TRBJ1-6|-|TRBV7-2|TRBD1
TGTGCCAGCAGCTTAAAACAGGGGAATTCACCCCTCCACTTT
CASSLKQGNSPLHF
>TRBJ1-3|-|TRBV5-1|-
TGCGCCAGCAGCTTGGACTATCCGGCAGGGGCTGGAAACACCATATATTTT
CASSLDYPAGAGNTIYF
>TRBJ1-6|-|TRBV6-5|-
TGTGCCAGCAGTTACACCCAGGCAGCCGGGAATTCACCCCTCCACTTT
CASSYTQAAGNSPLHF
>TRBJ2-2|-|TRBV11-2|TRBD2
TGTGCCAGCAGCCCGCGACTAGCGGGGGTTATCGGGGAGCTGTTTTTT
CASSPRLAGVIGELFF
>TRBJ1-1|few|TRBV27|-
TGTGCCAGCAGTTCACCGTCGAGGGGGAACACTGAAGCTTTCTTT
CASSSPSRGNTEAFF
>TRBJ1-3|-|TRBV15|TRBD1
TGTGCCACCAGCAGAGGGACAGGAGGAAACACCATATATTTT
CATSRGTGGNTIYF
>TRBJ2-6|-|TRBV4-1|-
TGCGCCAGCAGCCAAGATCAAGGCGTCCTGACTTTC
CASSQDQGVLTF
>TRBJ1-3|-|TRBV18|-
TGTGCCAGCTCAGAGCACGGAAACACCATATATTTT
CASSEHGNTIYF
>TRBJ1-2|-|TRBV29-1|-
TGCAGCGCCTCAGGGGCTTCAGCTAACTATGGCTACACCTTC
CSASGASANYGYTF
>TRBJ2-7|few|TRBV6-1|-
TGTGCCAGCAGTGCCCTGACTATACGCTCCTACGAGCAGTACTTC
CASSALTIRSYEQYF
>TRBJ2-3|few|TRBV11-2|-
TGTGCCAGCAGCCTCCGATCCCAGGGATACCAGACAGATACGCAGTATTTT
CASSLRSQGYQTDTQYF